The 9 T cell receptor beta chains presented below share a single source sample, sequenced in a study of T cell repertoires in cytomegalovirus infection. A single record per CDR3 protein comes from TCRdb applying MiXCR to the reads. The profile shows roughly 180,000 distinct CDR3 sequences, approximately 28% of them singletons. Sequenced material: PBMCs. These receptors all stem from a human donor in good health (CMV status not recorded). Some clones in this sample may be carry-over from other donors' samples.

CDR3 in amino acids: CASSAGDEQYF. CDR3 coding DNA: TGTGCCAGCAGTGCGGGGGACGAGCAGTACTTC. V is TRBV2 and J is TRBJ2-7; possibly TRBD2 for D (6 bases). Germline loops: CDR1 SNHLY, CDR2 FYNNEI. V lost 4 bases, J lost 5 bases, and 6 bases lay in between. The CDR3 loop spans 11 amino acids.

This clonotype was counted at least ten times. The chain couples TRBV10-2 to TRBJ2-7, with 10 nucleotides matching TRBD1. Germline CDR1 WSHSY, CDR2 SAAADI. The V and J ends lost 0 bases and 8 bases, in that order; junction bases with no gene match: 13. This CDR3 comprises 17 residues. The CDR3 here is CASSESPGQGIEYKQYF. As DNA, the CDR3 is TGCGCCAGCAGTGAGTCCCCGGGACAGGGGATTGAATACAAGCAGTACTTC.

The chain joins TRBV7-2 to TRBJ1-2; 10 bases are a match to TRBD1. V was clipped by 3 bases and J by 8 bases; unmatched bases: 9. The V gene's germline CDR1 is SGHTA and CDR2 FQGNSA. There are 15 residues in the CDR3. The CDR3 region has the DNA TGTGCCAGCAGCTTCCAAGGACAGGGGGGTGAAGGCTACACCTTC. It translates to CASSFQGQGGEGYTF.

The genes are TRBV7-8 and TRBJ1-2; D perhaps matches TRBD1 (6 bases). The CDR3 is 14 residues long. The V end lost 4 bases, the J end lost 5 bases, and 14 bases lay between the germline ends. Germline CDR1 is SGHVS and CDR2 is FQNEAQ. CDR3 nucleotide sequence: TGTGCCAGCAGCTCGACAGGTCAGGGATATGGCTACACCTTC. Its translation: CASSSTGQGYGYTF.

This clonotype was counted only a few times. J is TRBJ1-5 and V is TRBV7-9; possibly TRBD1 for D (5 bases). Trimming removed 2 bases at V and 0 bases at J, with 14 bases between. Germline loops: CDR1 SEHNR, CDR2 FQNEAQ (reference sequence). The CDR3 is made up of 17 amino acids. The CDR3 reads CASSLFRSGYSNQPQHF. The CDR3 nucleotides read TGTGCCAGCAGCTTATTCCGATCAGGGTATAGCAATCAGCCCCAGCATTTT.

This chain joins TRBV7-8 and TRBJ2-3, with 9 nucleotides matching TRBD2. With V trimmed by 2 bases and J by 0 bases, 9 bases remained unmatched. CDR3 length: 18 residues. Germline V gene sequence: CDR1 SGHVS, CDR2 FQNEAQ. Here the CDR3 reads CASSLPTVAGESTDTQYF. The DNA for the CDR3 is TGTGCCAGCAGCTTACCCACCGTAGCGGGGGAAAGCACAGATACGCAGTATTTT.

The rearrangement joins TRBV7-2 to TRBJ2-1, with unresolved D. CDR1 SGHTA and CDR2 FQGNSA come from the germline V gene. V lost 5 bases and J 7 bases, leaving 9 bases between the germline ends. The CDR3 length is 12 residues. The DNA of the CDR3 is TGTGCCAGCAGCCAAGGGCGGAATGAGCAGTTCTTC. Residues: CASSQGRNEQFF. The full variable domain, its missing parts supplied by reference TRBV7-2 and TRBJ2-1, is GAGVSQSPSNKVTEKGKDVELRCDPISGHTALYWYRQSLGQGLEFLIYFQGNSAPDKSGLPSDRFSAERTGGSVSTLTIQRTQQEDSAVYLCASSQGRNEQFFGPGTRLTVL.

This clonotype has just one count. The genes are TRBV12-3 or TRBV12-4 and TRBJ2-7; 10 bases map to TRBD1. The CDR3 consists of 17 residues. V shed 10 bases, J shed 0 bases, and the junction held 15 bases outside the gene matches. CDR3 bases: TGTGCCATCATTCCCCGATTGGGACAGGGGAGCTCCTACGAGCAGTACTTC. It is translated as CAIIPRLGQGSSYEQYF.

This clonotype turned up a few times. The gene calls are TRBV29-1 and TRBJ2-1; a weak D match, TRBD2 (5 bases). The CDR3 contains 14 residues. The germline CDR1 and CDR2 sequences are SQVTM and ANQGSEA. Between the trimmed V and J ends, which lost 6 bases and 6 bases, there was a span of 18 bases. The CDR3 nucleotides read TGCAGCGTCGACGGCTTGTACCGGGGCAATGAGCAGTTCTTC. This sequence encodes CSVDGLYRGNEQFF.